The 9 T cell receptor beta chains in this list originate from one sample, sequenced in a study of early T cells in non-severe SARS-CoV-2 infection. TCRdb fed the 5' RACE reads into MiXCR, producing one record per CDR3 protein. The table includes tens of thousands of distinct CDR3 sequences, around 11% detected once. The specimen was whole blood. Every receptor here comes from an adult who was a healthcare worker with PCR-confirmed SARS-CoV-2 infection or an uninfected control (not recorded which).

The rearrangement uses TRBV19 and TRBJ2-2; no definite D call. Germline V gene lookup returns CDR1 LNHDA and CDR2 SQIVND (reference sequence). Trimming removed 7 bases from V and 7 bases from J, with 19 bases in between. This CDR3 is 15 amino acids long. The CDR3 DNA is TGTGCCAGTACCCCTGGGAAGCTACTGAGCGGGGAGCTGTTTTTT. Amino acid sequence: CASTPGKLLSGELFF.

The chain has TRBV29-1 and TRBJ2-3; TRBD1 matches at 7 bases. The CDR3 sequence is 14 residues long. V shed 4 bases and J 2 bases; nucleotides not matched to a gene: 6. Looked up from germline, CDR1 is SQVTM and CDR2 is ANQGSEA. CDR3: CSVGTGESTDTQYF. CDR3 DNA: TGCAGCGTTGGGACAGGAGAATCCACAGATACGCAGTATTTT.

This clonotype was picked up a small number of times. This chain links TRBV7-9 with TRBJ2-7; D gene unclear. This CDR3 has 15 amino acids. Germline CDR1 and CDR2: SEHNR and FQNEAQ (reference sequence). V was trimmed by 0 bases and J by 2 bases, leaving 11 bases between them. The CDR3 coding sequence is TGTGCCAGCAGCTTAGCAACCGGTTTTACCTACGAGCAGTACTTC. Translating it yields CASSLATGFTYEQYF. Looking up the rest from reference TRBV7-9 and TRBJ2-7 gives the full variable domain: DTGVSQNPRHKITKRGQNVTFRCDPISEHNRLYWYRQTLGQGPEFLTYFQNEAQLEKSRLLSDRFSAERPKGSFSTLEIQRTEQGDSAMYLCASSLATGFTYEQYFGPGTRLTVT.

This clonotype was observed a handful of times. This chain connects TRBV29-1 to TRBJ2-1; 11 bases are a match to TRBD1. Germline CDR1 SQVTM, CDR2 ANQGSEA. The junction had 1 base not matched to a gene; V was cut back by 3 bases and J by 0 bases. This CDR3 is built from 15 residues. The CDR3 DNA sequence: TGCAGCGTTGAGGGGACAGGGGGCTCCTACAATGAGCAGTTCTTC. This sequence encodes CSVEGTGGSYNEQFF.

The chain employs TRBV6-2 or TRBV6-3 and TRBJ2-7; 7 nucleotides align to TRBD2. The ends lost 7 bases at V and 0 bases at J; junction bases unmatched: 6. This CDR3 is 14 amino acids long. Germline lookup yields CDR1 MNHEY and CDR2 SVGEGT. As DNA, the CDR3 is TGTGCCAGCACGGCTAGCGGTAGCTCCTACGAGCAGTACTTC. It translates to CASTASGSSYEQYF.

This chain connects TRBV5-1 to TRBJ2-7; maybe TRBD2 (5 bases). The germline gives CDR1 SGHRS, CDR2 YFSETQ. This CDR3 has 15 amino acids. With 3 bases removed from V and 3 bases from J, the gap between germline ends came to 16 bases. CDR3 region: CASSWTDSRGYEQYF. In DNA form, the CDR3 reads TGCGCCAGCAGCTGGACGGACTCTCGAGGCTACGAGCAGTACTTC.

The chain recombines TRBV12-3 or TRBV12-4 with TRBJ2-5; 8 bases align to TRBD1. The CDR3 has 15 residues. V lost 4 bases, J lost 3 bases, and 7 bases stayed unmatched. CDR3 in amino acids: CASSSLTGAKETQYF. The CDR3 bases are TGTGCCAGCAGTTCCCTGACAGGGGCTAAAGAGACCCAGTACTTC.

This clonotype appeared many times. The chain uses TRBV12-3 or TRBV12-4 and TRBJ2-7; D is ambiguous. Trimming cost V 0 bases and J 2 bases, with 5 bases left between them. The CDR3 is made up of 13 amino acids. In nucleotides, the CDR3 is TGTGCCAGCAGTTTAGCGGAAGCCTACGAGCAGTACTTC. Translation: CASSLAEAYEQYF.

This clonotype has at least ten counts. The genes are TRBV4-1 and TRBJ1-5; D call uncertain. In germline, CDR1 is MGHRA, CDR2 YSYEKL. V was pared by 4 bases and J by 0 bases, with 7 bases between. The CDR3 loop spans 14 amino acids. CDR3 protein: CASSPEPSNQPQHF. The CDR3 DNA follows: TGCGCCAGCAGCCCCGAGCCTAGCAATCAGCCCCAGCATTTT.